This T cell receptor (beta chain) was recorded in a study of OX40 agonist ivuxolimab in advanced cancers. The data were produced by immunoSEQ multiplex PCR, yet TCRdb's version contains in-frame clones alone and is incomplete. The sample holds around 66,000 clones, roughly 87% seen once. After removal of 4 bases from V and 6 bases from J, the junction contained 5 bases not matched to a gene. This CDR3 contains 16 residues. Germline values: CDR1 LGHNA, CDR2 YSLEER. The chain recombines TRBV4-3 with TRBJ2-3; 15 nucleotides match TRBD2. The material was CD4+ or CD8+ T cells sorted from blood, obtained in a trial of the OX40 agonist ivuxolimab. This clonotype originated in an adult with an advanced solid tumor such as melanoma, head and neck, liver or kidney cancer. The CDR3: CASSLGTSGGWDTQYF. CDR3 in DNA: TGCGCCAGCAGCCTTGGGACTAGCGGGGGGTGGGATACGCAGTATTTT.